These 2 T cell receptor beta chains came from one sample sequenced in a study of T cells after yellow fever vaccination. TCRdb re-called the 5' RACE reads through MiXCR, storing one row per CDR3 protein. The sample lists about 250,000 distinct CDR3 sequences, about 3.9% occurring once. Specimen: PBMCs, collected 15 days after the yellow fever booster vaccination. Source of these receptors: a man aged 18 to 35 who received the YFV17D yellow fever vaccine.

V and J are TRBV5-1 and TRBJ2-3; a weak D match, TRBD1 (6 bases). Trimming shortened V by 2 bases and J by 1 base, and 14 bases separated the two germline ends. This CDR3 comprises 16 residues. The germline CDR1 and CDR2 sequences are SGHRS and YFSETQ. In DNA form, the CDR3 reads TGCGCCAGCAGCTTTGTGTCAGGGGCGGGCACAGATACGCAGTATTTT. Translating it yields CASSFVSGAGTDTQYF.

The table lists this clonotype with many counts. The CDR3 loop is CASTESPNYGYTF. The CDR3 DNA is TGTGCCAGTACGGAATCTCCTAACTATGGCTACACCTTC. The chain combines TRBV19 with TRBJ1-2; D is undetermined. Germline loops: CDR1 LNHDA, CDR2 SQIVND (reference sequence). CDR3 length equals 13 residues. With 7 bases removed from V and 0 bases from J, the gap between germline ends came to 9 bases.